Included here is one TCR beta chain sequence, with context. The CDR3 is 16 residues long. Germline CDR1 reads SGHTA; CDR2 reads FQGTGA. Trimming left V 0 bases short and J 9 bases short, with 18 bases between. The data stem from a study of cytomegalovirus exposure and HLA in healthy donors. TCRdb's copy holds only in-frame clones and misses some; the assay was immunoSEQ multiplex PCR. The sample lists 250,000 to 400,000 clones; 75% to 90% were seen once. Sample: PBMCs. V usage is TRBV7-3 and J usage is TRBJ1-3; a weak D match, TRBD1 (6 bases). The sequence was collected from a woman in her twenties or thirties in good health and CMV-seropositive. The CDR3 nucleotides are TGTGCCAGCAGCTTAACTGTTGGGGACACTGGTTGCACCATATATTTT. Translation: CASSLTVGDTGCTIYF.